A selection of T cell receptor beta chains follows, all from one sample in a study of cytomegalovirus exposure and HLA in healthy donors. Generated by immunoSEQ multiplex PCR, the TCRdb table keeps only in-frame clones and is missing some. The sample carries roughly 190,000 clones, 87% recorded once. Sequences were obtained from PBMCs. All receptors derive from a boy aged 2 to 9 in good health and CMV-seronegative. Each CDR3 is given with its conserved first and last residue. Each record gives: D gene, CDR3 length, V gene, CDR3 protein. D genes are given only for firm matches.

D: NA; length: 15; V: TRBV19; CDR3: CASLSSARGVRPQHF
D: TRBD1; length: 14; V: TRBV10-3; CDR3: CAISNRGDTGELFF
D: NA; length: 14; V: TRBV2; CDR3: CASNRQAPRETQYF
D: NA; length: 15; V: TRBV5-1; CDR3: CASSFDILSTDTQYF
D: NA; length: 15; V: TRBV7-2; CDR3: CASSPAGTVQETQYF
D: TRBD1; length: 15; V: TRBV6-5; CDR3: CASRAGTALGTEAFF
D: NA; length: 16; V: TRBV19; CDR3: CASSIRGAGANQPQHF
D: TRBD1; length: 14; V: TRBV19; CDR3: CATQGQGYTQPQHF
D: TRBD1; length: 15; V: TRBV5-4; CDR3: CASSPPGTENYGYTF
D: TRBD2; length: 15; V: TRBV7-3; CDR3: CASRAASGSVETQYF
D: TRBD1; length: 15; V: TRBV4-1; CDR3: CASSLVPGQGYGYTF
D: TRBD2; length: 15; V: TRBV28; CDR3: CASRRLAGLSYEQYF
D: TRBD2; length: 15; V: TRBV7-9; CDR3: CASSLESGGPGELFF
D: NA; length: 15; V: TRBV15; CDR3: CATSLRTASTDTQYF
D: TRBD1; length: 14; V: TRBV2; CDR3: CASEPDRVNYGYTF
D: NA; length: 14; V: TRBV30; CDR3: CAWSPSQLNSPLHF
D: TRBD1; length: 15; V: TRBV28; CDR3: CASRTGMYSNQPQHF
D: NA; length: 12; V: TRBV10-3; CDR3: CATRGTLDEAFF
D: NA; length: 14; V: TRBV28; CDR3: CASSLQRRAGGYTF
D: NA; length: 14; V: TRBV27; CDR3: CASRWGEISSPLHF
D: NA; length: 15; V: TRBV7-3; CDR3: CASSPRGRSTDTQYF
D: NA; length: 18; V: TRBV21-1; CDR3: CASSKEGREPLLNQPQHF
D: TRBD2; length: 13; V: TRBV10-2; CDR3: CASRAGGYNEQFF
D: TRBD2; length: 16; V: TRBV19; CDR3: CASSITGTSTGGTQYF
D: NA; length: 16; V: TRBV7-3; CDR3: CASSPNPQGGTGELFF
D: TRBD2; length: 12; V: TRBV7-9; CDR3: CSSSHDPGREFF
D: NA; length: 16; V: TRBV4-1; CDR3: CASSPNAGGSHTEAFF
D: NA; length: 17; V: TRBV5-1; CDR3: CASSLVGASGDGETIYF
D: TRBD1; length: 17; V: TRBV7-9; CDR3: CASSTPRDRFSQETQYF
D: NA; length: 16; V: TRBV5-1; CDR3: CASSLAGGPSHTEAFF
D: NA; length: 13; V: TRBV14; CDR3: CASSPQGRDEQYF
D: TRBD1; length: 19; V: TRBV9; CDR3: CASSVDPFGSGQGSYGYTF
D: NA; length: 14; V: TRBV7-9; CDR3: CASSSGGGKETQYF
D: TRBD2; length: 15; V: TRBV7-8; CDR3: CASSTLAGDTDTQYF
D: TRBD2; length: 16; V: TRBV7-2; CDR3: CASSSGLAGVTDTQYF
D: TRBD1; length: 15; V: TRBV18; CDR3: CASSPPRQGSYEQYF
D: TRBD1; length: 13; V: TRBV27; CDR3: CASSSDRGAGYTF
D: TRBD2; length: 15; V: TRBV7-9; CDR3: CASSLAGTTEETQYF
D: TRBD2; length: 14; V: TRBV27; CDR3: CASSIVAGVGEQYF
D: NA; length: 14; V: TRBV6-5; CDR3: CASSQGRVNTEAFF